These 6 T cell receptor beta chains were sequenced from one sample in a study of T cell responses to AZD1222 COVID-19 vaccine. Sequencing was performed with immunoSEQ multiplex PCR; in TCRdb, only in-frame clones are kept and a portion is missing. This table holds 150,000 to 200,000 clones, 92% found once. This specimen consisted of peripheral blood, obtained 28 days after the second AZD1222 dose. The origin of the receptors is an adult who received the AZD1222 COVID-19 vaccine.

A few counts support this clone. V is TRBV6-2 or TRBV6-3 and J is TRBJ1-2, with D unclear. Germline-derived CDR1 and CDR2 are MNHEY and SVGEGT. The CDR3 runs 13 residues. V shed 0 bases and J shed 2 bases, with 4 bases lying between them. This CDR3 is CASSYSDNYGYTF. CDR3 in DNA: TGTGCCAGCAGTTACTCGGACAACTATGGCTACACCTTC.

The chain uses TRBV5-8 and TRBJ1-2; unclear D gene. CDR3 size: 13 residues. Germline-derived CDR1 and CDR2 are SGHTS and YDEGEE. Trimming removed 0 bases at V and 4 bases at J, with 7 bases between. The CDR3, as DNA: TGTGCCAGCAGCTTGGCGTCCCCCTATGGCTACACCTTC. Its protein is CASSLASPYGYTF.

This sequence joins TRBV18 and TRBJ1-1, with D unclear. This CDR3 spans 15 amino acids. Per germline, CDR1 KGHSH and CDR2 LQKENI. Trimming took 4 bases from V and 0 from J, leaving 12 bases between them. CDR3 region: CASSLPQVMNTEAFF. The CDR3 nucleotides are TGTGCCAGCTCACTCCCTCAGGTCATGAACACTGAAGCTTTCTTT. Full variable domain (rest looked up from reference TRBV18 and TRBJ1-1): NAGVMQNPRHLVRRRGQEARLRCSPMKGHSHVYWYRQLPEEGLKFMVYLQKENIIDESGMPKERFSAEFPKEGPSILRIQQVVRGDSAAYFCASSLPQVMNTEAFFGQGTRLTVV.

The chain recombines TRBV10-3 with TRBJ1-2, with D tentatively TRBD1 (5 bases). Germline V CDR1 and CDR2: ENHRY, SYGVKD. V lost 2 bases and J lost 1, with 5 bases in between. CDR3 length equals 13 residues. For the CDR3, the DNA is TGTGCCATCAGTGAGAGGGGTAACTATGGCTACACCTTC. It yields the protein CAISERGNYGYTF.

This clone appeared a single time. The chain is built from TRBV28 and TRBJ2-7; D gene uncertain. CDR1 and CDR2 (germline): MDHEN, SYDVKM. CDR3 length equals 14 residues. V lost 6 bases and J lost 4, with 16 bases in between. The CDR3 nucleotides read TGTGCCAGCAGGTGGGCGGCGGCACAATACGAGCAGTACTTC. Its protein product is CASRWAAAQYEQYF.

The rearrangement uses TRBV19 and TRBJ1-2, with D perhaps matching TRBD1 (5 bases). Germline lookup yields CDR1 LNHDA and CDR2 SQIVND (reference sequence). The germline V and J ends were trimmed by 11 bases and 2 bases, with 18 bases remaining between them. CDR3 length: 14 residues. In DNA, the CDR3 is TGTGCCTCTCAAGGGAAACGACAGAACTATGGCTACACCTTC. Translating gives CASQGKRQNYGYTF.